The T cell receptor beta chain described here comes from a study of tissue T cells after allogeneic stem cell transplantation (dated 2022 in TCRdb). As for the study more broadly: If a tissue had multiple samples, a pathologist reviewed H&E sections so that samples with histologically apparent lymphocytes got priority for sequencing. On the human side, the study was prospective and observational, with no blinding or randomization. The study profiled TCR beta repertoires in many tissues obtained from research autopsies of patients with and without GVHD, and also in mouse models of GVHD. On the study overall, not on this receptor specifically: Sampling depth was acknowledged as a limitation, and the patient cohort was both small and clinically heterogeneous. No blood samples were available for the non-GVHD comparator patients. Blood and spleen T cells captured only a limited portion of the TCR repertoire detected in tissues, in both patients and mice. Within patients, how anatomically similar tissues were was a major factor shaping TCR repertoire composition, regardless of disease or transplant status. Which tissue TCRs were alloreactive or antigen-specific was not determined in the study, and some of the clones might have been host cells that persisted. Only a few T cell clones appeared in more than one patient, yet motif-based clustering showed tissue-specific repertoire signatures that were shared between patients.

This specimen's time point label, interpreted: human tissue collected at research (rapid) autopsy. Three non-HCT comparator patients with other cancers, who had at least five GI tract samples and no known GI disease at death, were retrospectively selected. After a median post-mortem interval of around 9.3 hours, autopsy tissues were collected, including GI sites from esophagus to rectum, liver, skin, and lymphoid organs such as spleen. Autopsy specimens were bisected, with one portion flash-frozen in liquid nitrogen and the remainder formalin-fixed, and GI outer muscle layers were removed. To extract genomic DNA from frozen tissues, either the Mag-Bind Blood & Tissue DNA HDQ 96 Kit on a Chemagic 360 or the DNeasy Blood & Tissue Kit was used. Extracted DNA was further purified with the Genomic DNA Clean & Concentrator-25 kit because of concern about red blood cell contamination. CDR1 and CDR2 were assigned from the germline V gene as SNHLY and FYNNEI. V is trimmed back by 5 bases and J by 7 bases, and the junction contains 7 bases that no gene match accounts for. The CDR3 contains 14 residues, cysteine and phenylalanine counted. The retained sequence is limited to the CDR3, 42 bases, with the frame set at the first base.

The method behind the library was the immunoSEQ multiplex PCR assay. TCRbeta CDR3 sequencing was performed at survey depth by Adaptive Biotechnologies, and CDR3 sequences, V/J genes, productive frequency and template counts were reported. TCR beta CDR3 regions were amplified from genomic DNA rather than RNA. Concerning the study's data processing: Pairwise repertoire overlap between tissues was quantified with Jensen-Shannon divergence, where 1 means complete divergence and 0 identical. Tissues were clustered by single-linkage agglomerative hierarchical clustering of pairwise JSD values, and the clustering results were displayed as dendrograms. GLIPH2 was run on all patient samples with simulation_depth 1000, kmer_min_depth 3, cdr3_length_cutoff 8, keeping groups with more than two unique CDR3s. A standardized tissue-overlap score extrapolated Jaccard GLIPH-group overlap across patients to a standard repertoire size of 1000 clones. Associations of diversity with clinical or experimental variables used linear mixed-effect models with tissue fixed effects and individual random effects. TCRdb obtained this table from immuneACCESS and retained in-frame rearrangements with V and J assigned. These tables miss some clones; where compared with another copy, unresolved V genes account for less than half of the shortfall, and the remainder is unexplained. V and J calls and clone size are given by that table; D and trimming were obtained from the DNA. The table for this sample lists some 25,000 clones; around 67% of them were counted only once. Roughly 8% of the sample rests with the top ten.

This clone has just one count. It has no known antigen specificity. No qualities accompany the bases; no much larger clone lies one base away. The chain couples TRBV2 to TRBJ2-5; a stretch of 10 junction bases matches TRBD2. The sample in question was tissue from the ileum, obtained at autopsy. This sequence was found in a female donor older than 55 with lung cancer. In nucleotide form, the sequence is TGTGCCAGCAGTAGAGCGGGGGGGCCGGGGACCCAGTACTTC. This yields the protein CASSRAGGPGTQYF.